The 31 T cell receptor beta chains below were found in one sample sequenced in a study of blood T cell repertoires in COVID-19. Profiled with immunoSEQ multiplex PCR; TCRdb holds only in-frame clones, not every one. Among tens of thousands of clones, around nine tenths were seen once, and the ten largest hold 5% to 6.5%. The sequenced material came from peripheral blood. The receptor source for this set is a man aged 45-65 years with active COVID-19.

The chain combines TRBV10-3 with TRBJ1-1, with 10 bases matching TRBD1. This CDR3 has 18 residues. The germline CDR1 and CDR2 sequences are ENHRY and SYGVKD. J was trimmed by 1 base and V by 4 bases; bases with no gene match: 12. The CDR3 DNA reads as TGTGCCATCAGTGTCCGGGACAGGGGTTCGGATACGAACACTGAAGCTTTCTTT. Translated, it gives CAISVRDRGSDTNTEAFF.

This rearrangement joins TRBV6-2 or TRBV6-3 to TRBJ1-1, with 9 bases that match TRBD1. The CDR3 consists of 17 residues. CDR1 is MNHEY, CDR2 SVGEGT, per germline. Trimming removed 2 bases from V and 5 bases from J; junction bases left unmatched: 12. In nucleotides, the CDR3 is TGTGCCAGCAGTTACGCAACATTTGGGACAGGGAGGACTGAAGCTTTCTTT. Residues: CASSYATFGTGRTEAFF.

The V gene is TRBV27, the J gene TRBJ1-5; TRBD1 might be the D (6 bases). The germline V and J ends were trimmed by 3 bases and 1 base, with 34 bases remaining between them. The CDR3 extends over 23 amino acids. Germline CDR1 is MNHEY and CDR2 is SMNVEV (reference sequence). Written as DNA, the CDR3 is TGTGCCAGCAGTTTTAATCCCCCGGTACGTGGCCAATGGACAGTTAACAGCAATCAGCCCCAGCATTTT. This encodes CASSFNPPVRGQWTVNSNQPQHF.

V gene TRBV4-3 combines with J gene TRBJ1-2, with TRBD1 matching 9 bases. This CDR3 has 15 residues. V dropped 0 bases and J dropped 8; count of bases not matched to a gene: 7. Germline lookup yields CDR1 LGHNA and CDR2 YSLEER. This CDR3 is CASSQEVQGARGYTF. The CDR3 DNA follows: TGCGCCAGCAGCCAAGAGGTACAGGGGGCGCGAGGCTACACCTTC.

The gene calls are TRBV5-6 and TRBJ2-7; D gene ambiguous. Trimming removed 4 bases at V and 5 bases at J, with 10 bases between. This CDR3 contains 12 residues. The germline CDR1 and CDR2 sequences are SGHDT and YYEEEE. The CDR3, as DNA: TGTGCCAGCAGCGACCAGACAAACGAGCAGTACTTC. It specifies CASSDQTNEQYF.

This rearrangement joins TRBV27 to TRBJ2-3; 11 positions agree with TRBD2. Unmatched junction bases numbered 3, after V lost 4 bases and J lost 3 bases. CDR1 is MNHEY, CDR2 SMNVEV, per germline (reference sequence). CDR3 length: 15 amino acids. This CDR3 is CASSYSGGVTDTQYF. CDR3 in DNA: TGTGCCAGCAGTTATAGCGGGGGGGTTACAGATACGCAGTATTTT.

The chain is built from TRBV25-1 and TRBJ2-5; maybe TRBD1 (6 bases). CDR3 length equals 15 residues. Trimming shortened V by 6 bases and J by 4 bases, and 18 bases separated the two germline ends. Germline V CDR1 and CDR2: MGHDK, SYGVNS. The CDR3 loop is CASRGGPQKPETQYF. CDR3 DNA: TGTGCCAGCAGAGGGGGACCGCAGAAACCAGAGACCCAGTACTTC.

This sequence joins TRBV11-2 and TRBJ1-2; 8 bases line up with TRBD1. Losses at the gene ends were 5 bases for V and 0 bases for J; bases not matched to a gene: 8. The CDR3 consists of 16 residues. Germline values: CDR1 SGHAT, CDR2 FQNNGV. Written as DNA, the CDR3 is TGTGCCAGCAGCCCCGGAGACAGGGGAGCTAACTATGGCTACACCTTC. Amino acids: CASSPGDRGANYGYTF.

The V call is TRBV7-9, the J call TRBJ2-5; D possibly corresponds to TRBD2 (5 bases). Germline V CDR1 and CDR2: SEHNR, FQNEAQ (reference sequence). V lost 2 bases and J 2 bases, leaving 15 bases between the germline ends. This CDR3 region has 16 residues. Here the CDR3 DNA reads TGTGCCAGCAGCTTAAAAGGTGGACTCTTTCAAGAGACCCAGTACTTC. Its translation: CASSLKGGLFQETQYF.

The gene calls are TRBV24-1 and TRBJ2-6; D unclear. This CDR3 has 14 amino acids. The germline CDR1 and CDR2 sequences are KGHDR and SFDVKD. V was trimmed by 5 bases and J by 6 bases, leaving 10 bases between them. CDR3 sequence (DNA): TGTGCCACCAGTGCTCGGAGTGCGGCCAACGTCCTGACTTTC. Residues: CATSARSAANVLTF.

The chain is built from TRBV4-3 and TRBJ2-3; 7 bases line up with TRBD1. The CDR3 loop spans 17 amino acids. V was clipped by 6 bases and J by 0 bases; unmatched bases: 12. The germline V gene encodes CDR1 LGHNA and CDR2 YSLEER. The CDR3 protein is CASSLSSTGQSTDTQYF. The CDR3 nucleotides read TGCGCCAGCAGTCTTAGTTCGACGGGACAGAGCACAGATACGCAGTATTTT.

The rearrangement links TRBV29-1 to TRBJ2-7; 8 bases align to TRBD1. The CDR3 sequence is 11 residues long. Per the germline V gene, CDR1 is SQVTM and CDR2 is ANQGSEA. Germline trimming cut 7 bases from V and 4 bases from J; bases unmatched to any gene: 3. The CDR3 loop reads CSGQGAYEQYF. The CDR3 coding sequence is TGCAGCGGGCAGGGGGCATACGAGCAGTACTTC.

V is TRBV7-2 and J is TRBJ2-1, with 7 bases that match TRBD2. With V trimmed by 1 base and J by 4 bases, 4 bases remained unmatched. The germline gives CDR1 SGHTA, CDR2 FQGNSA. The CDR3 has 15 amino acids. CDR3 bases: TGTGCCAGCAGCTTAGGAGTGGGAGGGTACAATGAGCAGTTCTTC. It encodes CASSLGVGGYNEQFF.

The V call is TRBV6-4, the J call TRBJ1-5, with D perhaps TRBD1 (6 bases). CDR3 length: 15 residues. The germline V gene has CDR1 MRHNA and CDR2 SNTAGT. V shed 8 bases and J shed 4 bases, with 18 bases lying between them. The CDR3 DNA reads as TGTGCCAGCCTTCTCGGACAGACCAGAAATCAGCCCCAGCATTTT. Protein product: CASLLGQTRNQPQHF.

This chain connects TRBV4-1 to TRBJ2-7, with 7 bases identical to TRBD1. The CDR3 consists of 15 residues. Germline V lookup: CDR1 MGHRA, CDR2 YSYEKL. Unmatched junction bases numbered 4, after V lost 0 bases and J lost 2 bases. CDR3 nucleotide sequence: TGCGCCAGCAGCCAAGATGCCGGGACAGCCTACGAGCAGTACTTC. It codes for CASSQDAGTAYEQYF.

This clone was counted only a few times. The chain is built from TRBV28 and TRBJ1-2; 8 bases are shared with TRBD1. CDR3 length equals 14 residues. The junction had 7 bases not matched to a gene; V was cut back by 5 bases and J by 5 bases. The germline V gene encodes CDR1 MDHEN and CDR2 SYDVKM. CDR3 amino acids: CASSIGQGSYGYTF. The CDR3 bases are TGTGCCAGCAGTATCGGACAGGGTTCATATGGCTACACCTTC.

The V gene is TRBV15, the J gene TRBJ2-2; D is unresolved. With 10 bases removed from V and 5 bases from J, the gap between germline ends came to 11 bases. Germline CDR1 LNHNV, CDR2 YYDKDF (reference sequence). This CDR3 is built from 12 residues. The CDR3 nucleotides are TGTGCCATCCGCCTCGGGACCGGGGAGCTGTTTTTT. It translates to CAIRLGTGELFF.

This rearrangement joins TRBV13 to TRBJ1-2; TRBD1 matches 7 bases. Germline V gene lookup returns CDR1 PRHDT and CDR2 FYEKMQ (reference sequence). With V trimmed by 4 bases and J by 7 bases, 3 bases remained unmatched. The CDR3 spans 12 residues. The CDR3 bases are TGTGCCAGCAGCTCGACAGGGCCTGGCTACACCTTC. Translation: CASSSTGPGYTF. The variable domain in full, completed from reference TRBV13 and TRBJ1-2, reads AAGVIQSPRHLIKEKRETATLKCYPIPRHDTVYWYQQGPGQDPQFLISFYEKMQSDKGSIPDRFSAQQFSDYHSELNMSSLELGDSALYFCASSSTGPGYTFGSGTRLTVV.

This clone was detected only a few times. The rearrangement links TRBV15 to TRBJ2-1, with 7 bases matching TRBD2. With 3 bases clipped from V and 3 bases from J, the junction kept 11 bases outside the gene matches. CDR1 and CDR2 (germline): LNHNV, YYDKDF (reference sequence). CDR3 length equals 17 residues. The CDR3 nucleotides are TGTGCCACCAGCAGGGGAGGGAGCCTTAGAGGCTACAATGAGCAGTTCTTC. Translated: CATSRGGSLRGYNEQFF.

The chain joins TRBV19 to TRBJ2-1; 9 positions agree with TRBD2. Germline-derived CDR1 and CDR2 are LNHDA and SQIVND (reference sequence). V was clipped by 5 bases and J by 3 bases; unmatched bases: 5. The CDR3 runs 15 residues. The CDR3 region is CASSSRREGYNEQFF. The CDR3 DNA reads TGTGCCAGTAGTTCCCGGCGGGAGGGCTACAATGAGCAGTTCTTC.

V and J are TRBV7-2 and TRBJ1-2; tentatively, D is TRBD1 (6 bases). The CDR3 runs to 15 residues. V shed 4 bases and J shed 1 base, with 13 bases lying between them. CDR1 is SGHTA and CDR2 is FQGNSA in the germline V gene. The CDR3 region has the DNA TGTGCCAGCAGCTCTGATCAGGGGCGTAACTATGGCTACACCTTC. Translation: CASSSDQGRNYGYTF.

This chain links TRBV24-1 with TRBJ2-3; TRBD2 agrees at 10 bases. Germline values: CDR1 KGHDR, CDR2 SFDVKD. The CDR3 runs to 17 residues. V gave up 0 bases and J gave up 4 bases; unmatched junction bases: 6. The CDR3 spells CATSDLISGGTADTQYF. The CDR3 DNA is TGTGCCACCAGTGATTTGATTAGCGGGGGGACGGCAGATACGCAGTATTTT.

J is TRBJ1-1 and V is TRBV28; TRBD1 aligns across 7 bases. The V and J ends lost 4 bases and 1 base, in that order; junction bases with no gene match: 9. Germline V CDR1 and CDR2: MDHEN, SYDVKM. The length of the CDR3 is 16 residues. For the CDR3, the DNA is TGTGCCAGCAGTTATACAGGGGTGGGTCGGAACACTGAAGCTTTCTTT. It yields the protein CASSYTGVGRNTEAFF. The variable domain in full, with the rest retrieved from reference TRBV28 and TRBJ1-1, is DVKVTQSSRYLVKRTGEKVFLECVQDMDHENMFWYRQDPGLGLRLIYFSYDVKMKEKGDIPEGYSVSREKKERFSLILESASTNQTSMYLCASSYTGVGRNTEAFFGQGTRLTVV.

This chain links TRBV6-1 with TRBJ2-2, with D possibly matching TRBD2 (5 bases). Deletions cut 2 bases from V and 5 bases from J, with 9 bases between. Germline V gene data show CDR1 as MNHNS and CDR2 as SASEGT. This CDR3 spans 14 amino acids. CDR3 region: CASSEYWRTGELFF. The CDR3 DNA sequence: TGTGCCAGCAGTGAATACTGGAGGACCGGGGAGCTGTTTTTT.

The genes are TRBV28 and TRBJ2-1, with 8 bases that match TRBD2. V dropped 6 bases and J dropped 4; count of bases not matched to a gene: 8. The CDR3 covers 15 residues. Per the germline V gene, CDR1 is MDHEN and CDR2 is SYDVKM. In DNA form, the CDR3 reads TGTGCCAGCAGGGATAGCGGGATAACGTACAATGAGCAGTTCTTC. Translated, it gives CASRDSGITYNEQFF.

This chain uses TRBV5-6 with TRBJ2-3; 10 bases map to TRBD2. Germline CDR1 SGHDT, CDR2 YYEEEE. CDR3 length: 16 residues. V was clipped by 5 bases and J by 0 bases; unmatched bases: 6. The CDR3 nucleotides are TGTGCCAGCAGATCAACTAGCGGGGTTAGCACAGATACGCAGTATTTT. Its translation is CASRSTSGVSTDTQYF.

The chain uses TRBV5-6 and TRBJ2-5, with 11 bases lining up with TRBD1. Germline loops: CDR1 SGHDT, CDR2 YYEEEE. V gave up 3 bases and J gave up 7 bases; unmatched junction bases: 14. CDR3 size: 17 residues. DNA for the CDR3: TGTGCCAGCAGCTCTGGACAGGGGGCTCTTCAGGTCGGGACCCAGTACTTC. This codes for CASSSGQGALQVGTQYF.

The chain joins TRBV30 to TRBJ2-7, with D tentatively TRBD1 (6 bases). V was pared by 5 bases and J by 5 bases, with 16 bases between. The CDR3 runs 13 residues. Germline-derived CDR1 and CDR2 are GTSNPN and SVGIG (reference sequence). The CDR3 sequence: CAWGSTGTHEQYF. The CDR3 region has the DNA TGTGCCTGGGGGTCCACAGGGACCCACGAGCAGTACTTC.

The genes are TRBV6-5 and TRBJ1-2; no reliable D call. Trimming left V 6 bases short and J 3 bases short, with 17 bases between. This CDR3 is built from 15 residues. CDR1 is MNHEY and CDR2 is SVGAGI in the germline V gene. The CDR3 region has the DNA TGTGCCAGCAGGCCTCTCGTGGCAGGCGACTATGGCTACACCTTC. The encoded protein is CASRPLVAGDYGYTF.

The rearrangement joins TRBV7-8 to TRBJ2-7; the match to TRBD1 covers 7 bases. This CDR3 spans 14 amino acids. Trimming cost V 0 bases and J 9 bases; bases outside gene matches: 8. Germline CDR1 and CDR2: SGHVS and FQNEAQ. CDR3 amino acids: CASSLAQGQRLQYF. CDR3 in DNA: TGTGCCAGCAGCTTAGCGCAGGGACAGCGCTTGCAGTACTTC.

The chain combines TRBV5-1 with TRBJ1-1; 12 bases line up with TRBD1. CDR3 length: 16 residues. Germline V lookup: CDR1 SGHRS, CDR2 YFSETQ. With V trimmed by 8 bases and J by 0 bases, 8 bases remained unmatched. The CDR3 spells CASGIGTGGVNTEAFF. The CDR3 region has the DNA TGCGCCAGTGGGATCGGGACAGGGGGCGTGAACACTGAAGCTTTCTTT.